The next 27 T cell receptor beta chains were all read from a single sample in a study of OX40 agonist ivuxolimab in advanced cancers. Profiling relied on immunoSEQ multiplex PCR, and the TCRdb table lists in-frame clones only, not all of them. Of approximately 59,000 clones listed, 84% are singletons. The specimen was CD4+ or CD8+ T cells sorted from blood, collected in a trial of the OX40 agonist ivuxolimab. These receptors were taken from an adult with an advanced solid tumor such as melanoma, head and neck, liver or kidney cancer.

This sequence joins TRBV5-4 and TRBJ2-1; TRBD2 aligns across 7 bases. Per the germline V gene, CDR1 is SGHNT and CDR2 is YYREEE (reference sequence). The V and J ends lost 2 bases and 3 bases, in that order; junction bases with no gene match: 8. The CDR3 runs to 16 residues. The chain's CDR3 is CASSLYVLANYNEQFF. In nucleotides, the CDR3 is TGTGCCAGCAGCTTATATGTACTAGCGAACTACAATGAGCAGTTCTTC.

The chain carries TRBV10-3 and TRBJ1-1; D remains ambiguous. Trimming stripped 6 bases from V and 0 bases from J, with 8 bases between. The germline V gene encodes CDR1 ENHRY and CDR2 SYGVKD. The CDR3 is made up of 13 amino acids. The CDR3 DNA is TGTGCCATCAGGAGAATTCTGAACACTGAAGCTTTCTTT. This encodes CAIRRILNTEAFF.

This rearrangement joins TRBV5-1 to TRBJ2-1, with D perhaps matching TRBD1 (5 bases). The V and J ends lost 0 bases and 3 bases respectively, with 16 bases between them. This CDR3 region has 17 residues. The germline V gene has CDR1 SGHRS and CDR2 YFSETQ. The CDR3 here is CASSLAPLGANYNEQFF. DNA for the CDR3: TGCGCCAGCAGCTTGGCCCCCCTAGGGGCCAACTACAATGAGCAGTTCTTC. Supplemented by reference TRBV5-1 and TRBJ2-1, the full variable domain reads KAGVTQTPRYLIKTRGQQVTLSCSPISGHRSVSWYQQTPGQGLQFLFEYFSETQRNKGNFPGRFSGRQFSNSRSEMNVSTLELGDSALYLCASSLAPLGANYNEQFFGPGTRLTVL.

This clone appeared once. CDR3 protein: CASSQERSDPRRPQHF. Written as DNA, the CDR3 is TGTGCCAGCAGCCAAGAGCGGTCAGACCCTCGGCGGCCCCAGCATTTT. The rearrangement uses TRBV4-2 and TRBJ1-5; no definite D call. Germline lookup yields CDR1 LGHNA and CDR2 YNFKEQ. CDR3 length: 16 residues. V was cut by 0 bases and J by 9 bases, with 18 bases left in between.

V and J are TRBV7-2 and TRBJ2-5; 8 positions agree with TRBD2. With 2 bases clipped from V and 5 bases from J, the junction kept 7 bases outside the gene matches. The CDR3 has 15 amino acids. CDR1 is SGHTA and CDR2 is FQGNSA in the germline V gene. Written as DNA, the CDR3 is TGTGCCAGCAGCTTACGGCGGGGGGCAGGGGAGACCCAGTACTTC. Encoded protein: CASSLRRGAGETQYF.

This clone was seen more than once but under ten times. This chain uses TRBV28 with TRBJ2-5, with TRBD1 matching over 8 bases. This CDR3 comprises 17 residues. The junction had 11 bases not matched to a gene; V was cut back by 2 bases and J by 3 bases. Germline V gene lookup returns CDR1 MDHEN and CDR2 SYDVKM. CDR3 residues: CASSLPLGAGGEETQYF. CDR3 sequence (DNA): TGTGCCAGCAGTTTACCACTCGGGGCAGGGGGCGAAGAGACCCAGTACTTC.

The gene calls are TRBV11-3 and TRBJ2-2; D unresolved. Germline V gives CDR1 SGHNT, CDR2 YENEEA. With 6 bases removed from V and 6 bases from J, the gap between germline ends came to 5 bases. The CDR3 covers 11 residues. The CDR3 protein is CASSRSGELFF. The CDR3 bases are TGTGCCAGCAGTCGGTCCGGGGAGCTGTTTTTT.

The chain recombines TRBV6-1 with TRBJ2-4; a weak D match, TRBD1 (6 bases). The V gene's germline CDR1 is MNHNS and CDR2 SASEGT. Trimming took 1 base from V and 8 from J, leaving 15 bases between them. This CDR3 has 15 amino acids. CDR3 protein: CASSEGGTGLDIQYF. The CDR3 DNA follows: TGTGCCAGCAGTGAAGGAGGAACAGGGTTGGACATTCAGTACTTC.

The CDR3 sequence is CASSLGGVGSQVTQYF. DNA for the CDR3: TGTGCCAGCAGTTTAGGTGGGGTGGGGAGCCAGGTTACGCAGTATTTT. The chain employs TRBV28 and TRBJ2-3; D possibly corresponds to TRBD2 (5 bases). Trimming removed 2 bases from V and 8 bases from J, with 20 bases in between. The germline gives CDR1 MDHEN, CDR2 SYDVKM. The CDR3 has 16 amino acids.

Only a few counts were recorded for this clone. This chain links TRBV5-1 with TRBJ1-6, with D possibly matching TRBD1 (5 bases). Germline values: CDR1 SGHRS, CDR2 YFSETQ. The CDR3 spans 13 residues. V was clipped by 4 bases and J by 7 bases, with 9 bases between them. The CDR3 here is CASSGDANSPLHF. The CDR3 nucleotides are TGCGCCAGCAGCGGGGACGCGAATTCACCCCTCCACTTT. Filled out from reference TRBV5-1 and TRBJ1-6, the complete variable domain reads KAGVTQTPRYLIKTRGQQVTLSCSPISGHRSVSWYQQTPGQGLQFLFEYFSETQRNKGNFPGRFSGRQFSNSRSEMNVSTLELGDSALYLCASSGDANSPLHFGNGTRLTVT.

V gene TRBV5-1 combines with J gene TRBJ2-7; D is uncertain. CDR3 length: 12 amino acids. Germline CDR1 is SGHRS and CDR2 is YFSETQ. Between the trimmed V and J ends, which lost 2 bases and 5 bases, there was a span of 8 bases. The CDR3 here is CASSFEGNEQYF. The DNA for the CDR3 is TGCGCCAGCAGCTTTGAAGGGAACGAGCAGTACTTC.

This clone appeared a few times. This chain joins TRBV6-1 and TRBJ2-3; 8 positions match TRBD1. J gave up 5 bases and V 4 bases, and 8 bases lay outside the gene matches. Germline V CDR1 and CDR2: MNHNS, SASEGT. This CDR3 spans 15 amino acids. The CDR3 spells CASSGVRGQRDTQYF. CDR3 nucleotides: TGTGCCAGCAGTGGAGTCAGGGGGCAACGAGATACGCAGTATTTT.

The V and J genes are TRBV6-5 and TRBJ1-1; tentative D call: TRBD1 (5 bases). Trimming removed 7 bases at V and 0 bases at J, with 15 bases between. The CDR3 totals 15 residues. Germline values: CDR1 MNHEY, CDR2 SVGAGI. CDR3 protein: CASTDVGGMNTEAFF. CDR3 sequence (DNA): TGTGCCAGCACCGACGTTGGGGGTATGAACACTGAAGCTTTCTTT.

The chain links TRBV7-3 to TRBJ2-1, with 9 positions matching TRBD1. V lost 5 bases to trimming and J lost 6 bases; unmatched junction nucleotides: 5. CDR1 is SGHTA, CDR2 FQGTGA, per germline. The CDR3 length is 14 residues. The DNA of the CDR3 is TGTGCCAGCAGCCGGGGGACAGGGTCCAATGAGCAGTTCTTC. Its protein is CASSRGTGSNEQFF.

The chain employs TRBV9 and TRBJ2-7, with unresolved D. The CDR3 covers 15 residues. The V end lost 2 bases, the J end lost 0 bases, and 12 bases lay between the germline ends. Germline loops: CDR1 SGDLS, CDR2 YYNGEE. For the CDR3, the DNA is TGTGCCAGCAGCGTTGAGGCCACCTTCTCCTACGAGCAGTACTTC. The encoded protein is CASSVEATFSYEQYF.

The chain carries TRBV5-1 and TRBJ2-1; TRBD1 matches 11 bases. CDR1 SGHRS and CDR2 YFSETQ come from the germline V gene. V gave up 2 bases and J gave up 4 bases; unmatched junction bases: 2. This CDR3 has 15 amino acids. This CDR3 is CASSLGTGGYNEQFF. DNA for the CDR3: TGCGCCAGCAGCTTAGGGACAGGGGGATACAATGAGCAGTTCTTC.

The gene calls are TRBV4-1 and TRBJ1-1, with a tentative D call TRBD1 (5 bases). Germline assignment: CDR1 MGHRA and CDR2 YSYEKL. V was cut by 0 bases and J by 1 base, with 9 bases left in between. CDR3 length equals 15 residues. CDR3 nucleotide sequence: TGCGCCAGCAGCCAAGAAGCAGGGAGGAACACTGAAGCTTTCTTT. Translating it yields CASSQEAGRNTEAFF.

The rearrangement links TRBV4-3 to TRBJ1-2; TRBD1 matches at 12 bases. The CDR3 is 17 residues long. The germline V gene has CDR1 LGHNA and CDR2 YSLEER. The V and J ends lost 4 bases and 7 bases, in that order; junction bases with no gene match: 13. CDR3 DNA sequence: TGCGCCAGCAGCCCTGACTCGGGACAGGGGGCGTTGTTTGGCTACACCTTC. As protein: CASSPDSGQGALFGYTF.

Here the CDR3 DNA reads TGCGCCAGCAGAGACAGGGCCGCGGGGGAAAAACTGTTTTTT. Protein sequence: CASRDRAAGEKLFF. This chain links TRBV10-2 with TRBJ1-4, with 7 bases aligning to TRBD1. The V gene end was trimmed by 6 bases and the J gene end by 8 bases; junction bases not matched to a gene: 9. This CDR3 has 14 amino acids. The germline V gene has CDR1 WSHSY and CDR2 SAAADI.

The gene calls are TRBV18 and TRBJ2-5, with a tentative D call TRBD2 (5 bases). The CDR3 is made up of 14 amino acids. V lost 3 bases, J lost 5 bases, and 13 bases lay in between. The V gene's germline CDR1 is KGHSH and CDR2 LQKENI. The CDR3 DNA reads TGTGCCAGCTCACCGAGACCGGGATGGGAGACCCAGTACTTC. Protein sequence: CASSPRPGWETQYF.

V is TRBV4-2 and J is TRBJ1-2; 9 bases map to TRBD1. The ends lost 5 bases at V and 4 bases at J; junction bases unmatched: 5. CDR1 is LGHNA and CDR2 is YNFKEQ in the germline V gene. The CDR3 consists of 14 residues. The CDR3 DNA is TGTGCCAGCAGCTCCCGGGACAGGGCCTATGGCTACACCTTC. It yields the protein CASSSRDRAYGYTF.

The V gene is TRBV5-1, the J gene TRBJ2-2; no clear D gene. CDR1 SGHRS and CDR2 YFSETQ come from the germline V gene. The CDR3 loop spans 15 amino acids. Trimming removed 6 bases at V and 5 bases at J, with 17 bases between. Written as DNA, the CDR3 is TGCGCCAGCACCCCCGGCGGTTACGCAACCGGGGAGCTGTTTTTT. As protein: CASTPGGYATGELFF.

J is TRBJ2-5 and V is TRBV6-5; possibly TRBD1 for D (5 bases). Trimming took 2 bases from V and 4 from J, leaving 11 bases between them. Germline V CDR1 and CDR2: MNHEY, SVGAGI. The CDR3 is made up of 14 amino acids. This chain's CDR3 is CASSYGSQGETQYF. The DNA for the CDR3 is TGTGCCAGCAGTTACGGTTCCCAGGGAGAGACCCAGTACTTC.

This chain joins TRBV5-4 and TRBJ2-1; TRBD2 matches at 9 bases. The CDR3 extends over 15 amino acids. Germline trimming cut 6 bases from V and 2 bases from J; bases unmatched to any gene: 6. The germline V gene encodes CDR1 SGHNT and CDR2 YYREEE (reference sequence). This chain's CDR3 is CASTLAGTPYNEQFF. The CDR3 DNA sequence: TGTGCCAGCACCCTAGCGGGGACCCCCTACAATGAGCAGTTCTTC.

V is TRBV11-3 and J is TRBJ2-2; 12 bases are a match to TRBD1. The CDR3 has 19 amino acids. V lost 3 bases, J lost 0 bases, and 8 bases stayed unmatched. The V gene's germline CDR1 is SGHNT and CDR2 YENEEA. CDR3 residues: CASSFGTGGLGPNTGELFF. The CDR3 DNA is TGTGCCAGCAGCTTCGGGACAGGGGGCTTAGGGCCGAACACCGGGGAGCTGTTTTTT. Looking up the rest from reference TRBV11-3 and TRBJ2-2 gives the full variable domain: EAGVVQSPRYKIIEKKQPVAFWCNPISGHNTLYWYLQNLGQGPELLIRYENEEAVDDSQLPKDRFSAERLKGVDSTLKIQPAELGDSAVYLCASSFGTGGLGPNTGELFFGEGSRLTVL.

CDR3: CASSLGQGPSTDTQYF. For the CDR3, the DNA is TGCGCCAGCAGCTTGGGACAGGGCCCTAGCACAGATACGCAGTATTTT. The chain links TRBV5-1 to TRBJ2-3; 7 bases agree with TRBD1. The V gene end was trimmed by 0 bases and the J gene end by 0 bases; junction bases not matched to a gene: 4. CDR1 is SGHRS and CDR2 is YFSETQ in the germline V gene. CDR3 size: 16 residues.

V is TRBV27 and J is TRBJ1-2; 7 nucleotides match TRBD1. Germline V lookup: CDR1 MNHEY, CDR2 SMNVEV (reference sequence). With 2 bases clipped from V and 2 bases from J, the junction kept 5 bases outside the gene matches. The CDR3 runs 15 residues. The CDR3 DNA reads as TGTGCCAGCAGTTTAAGGGCAGGGGGGAACTATGGCTACACCTTC. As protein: CASSLRAGGNYGYTF.